This T cell receptor (beta chain) is drawn from a study of CD8+CD57+ T cells in acquired aplastic anemia. Patients included in sequencing had previously demonstrated CD8+CD57+ cell expansion by flow cytometry. Germline lookup yields CDR1 DFQATT and CDR2 SNEGSKA (reference sequence). V lost 0 bases to trimming and J lost 1 base, with 9 bases between them. The CDR3 length is 14 residues. This clonotype was seen just once. Profiling that covered TCR beta VDJ and CDR3 relied on genomic DNA as its template. TCRdb used MiXCR to reprocess the reads, holding one entry per CDR3 protein. The sample contains about 160,000 distinct CDR3 sequences, around 48% of which appear only once.

Sequenced sample: sorted CD4+, CD8+, or CD8+CD57+ T cells (not recorded which) from PBMCs. The receptor's source is a human donor with aplastic anemia. The chain is built from TRBV20-1 and TRBJ1-1; D possibly corresponds to TRBD1 (6 bases). In nucleotides, the CDR3 is TGCAGTGCTAGAGAGCCCAGGGGGAACACTGAAGCTTTCTTT. This encodes CSAREPRGNTEAFF.